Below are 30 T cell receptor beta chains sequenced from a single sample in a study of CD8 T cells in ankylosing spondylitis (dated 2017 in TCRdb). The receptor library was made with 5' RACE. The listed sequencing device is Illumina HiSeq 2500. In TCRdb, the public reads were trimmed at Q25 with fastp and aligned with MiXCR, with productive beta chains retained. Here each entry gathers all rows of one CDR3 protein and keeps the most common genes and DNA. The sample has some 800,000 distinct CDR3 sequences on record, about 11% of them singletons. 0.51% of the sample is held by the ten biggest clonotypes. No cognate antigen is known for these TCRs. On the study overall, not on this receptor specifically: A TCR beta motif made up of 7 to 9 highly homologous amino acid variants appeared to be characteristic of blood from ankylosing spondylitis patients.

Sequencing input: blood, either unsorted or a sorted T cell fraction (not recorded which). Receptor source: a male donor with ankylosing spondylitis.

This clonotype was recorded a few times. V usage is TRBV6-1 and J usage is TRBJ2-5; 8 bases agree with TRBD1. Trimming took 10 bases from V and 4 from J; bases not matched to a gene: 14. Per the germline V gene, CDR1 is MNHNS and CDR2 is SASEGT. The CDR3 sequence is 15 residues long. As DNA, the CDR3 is TGTGCCACCAGGCGGACAGGGATGGAGGGAGAGACCCAGTACTTC. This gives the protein CATRRTGMEGETQYF.

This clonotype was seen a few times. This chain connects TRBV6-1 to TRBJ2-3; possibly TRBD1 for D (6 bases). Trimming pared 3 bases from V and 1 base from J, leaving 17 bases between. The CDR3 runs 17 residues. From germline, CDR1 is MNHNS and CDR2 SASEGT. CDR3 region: CASSEDSRYLGTDTQYF. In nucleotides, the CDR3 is TGTGCCAGCAGTGAGGACAGTCGTTATCTCGGCACAGATACGCAGTATTTT.

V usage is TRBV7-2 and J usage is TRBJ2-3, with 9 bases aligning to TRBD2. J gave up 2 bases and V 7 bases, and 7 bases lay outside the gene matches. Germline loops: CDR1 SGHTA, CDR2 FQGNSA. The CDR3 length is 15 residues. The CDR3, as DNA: TGTGCCAGCACTTTAGCGGGAGCGGTCACAGATACGCAGTATTTT. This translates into CASTLAGAVTDTQYF.

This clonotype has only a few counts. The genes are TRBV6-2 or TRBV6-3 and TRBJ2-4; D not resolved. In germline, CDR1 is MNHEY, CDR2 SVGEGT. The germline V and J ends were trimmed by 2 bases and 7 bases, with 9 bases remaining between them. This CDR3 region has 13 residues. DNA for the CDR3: TGTGCCAGCAGTTACGCACTACCTAACATTCAGTACTTC. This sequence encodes CASSYALPNIQYF.

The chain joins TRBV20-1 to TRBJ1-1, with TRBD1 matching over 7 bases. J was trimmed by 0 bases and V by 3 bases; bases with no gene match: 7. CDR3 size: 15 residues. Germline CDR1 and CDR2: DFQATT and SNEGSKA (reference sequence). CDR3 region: CSARRDSFMNTEAFF. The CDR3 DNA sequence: TGCAGTGCTAGGAGGGACAGTTTCATGAACACTGAAGCTTTCTTT.

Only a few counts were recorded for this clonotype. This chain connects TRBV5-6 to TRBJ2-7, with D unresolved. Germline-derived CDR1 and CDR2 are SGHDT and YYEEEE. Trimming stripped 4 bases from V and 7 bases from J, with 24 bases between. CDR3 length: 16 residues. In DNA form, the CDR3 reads TGTGCCAGCAGCCCCTTTGGCAGGTCCGGATTTAGGGAGCAGTACTTC. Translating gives CASSPFGRSGFREQYF.

CDR3 in DNA: TGCAGTGGGCTAAGAGGGGGGCTTCAAGAGACCCAGTACTTC. Its translation: CSGLRGGLQETQYF. The chain employs TRBV20-1 and TRBJ2-5; D assignment may be TRBD1 or TRBD2 (6 bases each). The length of the CDR3 is 14 residues. With 7 bases removed from V and 2 bases from J, the gap between germline ends came to 17 bases. From germline, CDR1 is DFQATT and CDR2 SNEGSKA (reference sequence).

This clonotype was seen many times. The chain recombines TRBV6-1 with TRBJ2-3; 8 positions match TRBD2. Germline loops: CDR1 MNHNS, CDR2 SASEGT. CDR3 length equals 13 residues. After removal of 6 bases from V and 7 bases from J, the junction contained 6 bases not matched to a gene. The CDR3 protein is CASRAGGLYTQYF. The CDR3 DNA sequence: TGTGCCAGCAGGGCGGGGGGCCTCTATACGCAGTATTTT.

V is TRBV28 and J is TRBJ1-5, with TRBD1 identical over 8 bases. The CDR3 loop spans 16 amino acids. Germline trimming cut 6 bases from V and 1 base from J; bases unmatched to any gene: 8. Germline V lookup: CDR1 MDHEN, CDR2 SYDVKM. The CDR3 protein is CASSSSRTGSNQPQHF. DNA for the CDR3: TGTGCCAGCAGCAGTAGCCGGACAGGGAGCAATCAGCCCCAGCATTTT. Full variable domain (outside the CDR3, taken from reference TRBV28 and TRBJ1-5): DVKVTQSSRYLVKRTGEKVFLECVQDMDHENMFWYRQDPGLGLRLIYFSYDVKMKEKGDIPEGYSVSREKKERFSLILESASTNQTSMYLCASSSSRTGSNQPQHFGDGTRLSIL.

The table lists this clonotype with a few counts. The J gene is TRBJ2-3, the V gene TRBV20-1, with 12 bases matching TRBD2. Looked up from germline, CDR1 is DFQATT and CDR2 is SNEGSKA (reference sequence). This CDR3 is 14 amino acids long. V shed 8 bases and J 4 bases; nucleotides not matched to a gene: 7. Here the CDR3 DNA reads TGCAGTTATCTAGCGGGGGGGCATTCAGATACGCAGTATTTT. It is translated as CSYLAGGHSDTQYF.

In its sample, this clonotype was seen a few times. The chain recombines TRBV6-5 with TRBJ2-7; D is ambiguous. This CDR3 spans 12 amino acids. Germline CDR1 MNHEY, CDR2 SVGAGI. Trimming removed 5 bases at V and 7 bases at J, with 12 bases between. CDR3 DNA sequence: TGTGCCAGCAGTCCACCCGGGCGGGAGCAGTACTTC. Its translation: CASSPPGREQYF.

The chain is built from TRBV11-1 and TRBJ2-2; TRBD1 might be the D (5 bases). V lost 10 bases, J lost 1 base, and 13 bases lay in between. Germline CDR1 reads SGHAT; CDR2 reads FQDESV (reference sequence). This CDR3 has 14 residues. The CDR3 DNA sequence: TGTGCCACCCTCAATAGGGGGAACACCGGGGAGCTGTTTTTT. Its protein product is CATLNRGNTGELFF. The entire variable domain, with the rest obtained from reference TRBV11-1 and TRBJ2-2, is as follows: EAEVAQSPRYKITEKSQAVAFWCDPISGHATLYWYRQILGQGPELLVQFQDESVVDDSQLPKDRFSAERLKGVDSTLKIQPAELGDSAMYLCATLNRGNTGELFFGEGSRLTVL.

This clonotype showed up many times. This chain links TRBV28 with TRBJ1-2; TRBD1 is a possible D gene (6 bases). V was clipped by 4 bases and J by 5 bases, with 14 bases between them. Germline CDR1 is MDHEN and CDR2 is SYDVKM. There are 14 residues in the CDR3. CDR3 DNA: TGTGCCAGCAGTTCCCTCGGACAGACTTATGGCTACACCTTC. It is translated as CASSSLGQTYGYTF.

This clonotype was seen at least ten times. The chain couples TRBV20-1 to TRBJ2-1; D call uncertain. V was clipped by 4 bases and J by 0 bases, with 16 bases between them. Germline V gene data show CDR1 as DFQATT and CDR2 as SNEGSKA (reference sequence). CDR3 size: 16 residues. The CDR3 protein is CSATTGPPSSYNEQFF. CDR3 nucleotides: TGCAGTGCTACTACCGGGCCCCCGAGCTCCTACAATGAGCAGTTCTTC.

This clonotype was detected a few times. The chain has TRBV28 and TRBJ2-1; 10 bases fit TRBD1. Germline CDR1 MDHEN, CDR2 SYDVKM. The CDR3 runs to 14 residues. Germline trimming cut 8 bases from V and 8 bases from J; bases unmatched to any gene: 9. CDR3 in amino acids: CASSRTGGVYEQFF. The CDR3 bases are TGTGCCAGCTCTCGGACAGGGGGTGTCTATGAGCAGTTCTTC.

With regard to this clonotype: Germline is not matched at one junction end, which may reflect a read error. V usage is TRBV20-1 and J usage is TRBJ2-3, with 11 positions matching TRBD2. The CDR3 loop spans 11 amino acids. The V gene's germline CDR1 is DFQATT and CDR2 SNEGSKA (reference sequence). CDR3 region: CSARSGLAVIF. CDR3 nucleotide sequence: TGCAGTGCTAGATCGGGACTAGCGGTGATTTTT.

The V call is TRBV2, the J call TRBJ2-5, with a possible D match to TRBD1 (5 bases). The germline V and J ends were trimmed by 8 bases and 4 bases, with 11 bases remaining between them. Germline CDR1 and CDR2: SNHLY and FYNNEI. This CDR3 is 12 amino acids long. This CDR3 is CASVGPRETQYF. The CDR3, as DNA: TGTGCCAGCGTGGGGCCGAGAGAGACCCAGTACTTC.

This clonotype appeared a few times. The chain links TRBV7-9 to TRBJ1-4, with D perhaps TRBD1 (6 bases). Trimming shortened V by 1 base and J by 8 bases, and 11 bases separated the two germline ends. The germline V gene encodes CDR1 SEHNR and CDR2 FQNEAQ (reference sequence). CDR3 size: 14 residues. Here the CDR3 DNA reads TGTGCCAGCAGCTTAGGACAGGACGGCGAAAAACTGTTTTTT. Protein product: CASSLGQDGEKLFF.

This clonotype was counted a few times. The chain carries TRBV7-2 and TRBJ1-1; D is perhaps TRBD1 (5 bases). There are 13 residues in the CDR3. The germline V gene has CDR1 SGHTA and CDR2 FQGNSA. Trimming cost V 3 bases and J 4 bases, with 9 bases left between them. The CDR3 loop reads CASSFMGPTEAFF. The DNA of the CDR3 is TGTGCCAGCAGCTTTATGGGACCCACTGAAGCTTTCTTT.

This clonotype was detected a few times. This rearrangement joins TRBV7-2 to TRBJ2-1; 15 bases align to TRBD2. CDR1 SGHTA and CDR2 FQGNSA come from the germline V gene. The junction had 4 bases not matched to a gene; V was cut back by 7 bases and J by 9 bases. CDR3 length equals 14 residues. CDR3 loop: CASTRTSGRGEQFF. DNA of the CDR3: TGTGCCAGCACCCGGACTAGCGGGAGGGGTGAGCAGTTCTTC. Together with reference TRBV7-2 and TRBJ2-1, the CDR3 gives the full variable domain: GAGVSQSPSNKVTEKGKDVELRCDPISGHTALYWYRQSLGQGLEFLIYFQGNSAPDKSGLPSDRFSAERTGGSVSTLTIQRTQQEDSAVYLCASTRTSGRGEQFFGPGTRLTVL.

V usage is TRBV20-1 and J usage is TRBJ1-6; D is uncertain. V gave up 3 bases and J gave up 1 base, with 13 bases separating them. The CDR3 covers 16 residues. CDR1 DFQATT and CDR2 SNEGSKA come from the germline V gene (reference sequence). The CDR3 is CSASRSVWSYNSPLHF. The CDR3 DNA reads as TGCAGTGCTAGTCGGTCTGTTTGGTCCTATAATTCACCCCTCCACTTT.

The CDR3 nucleotides read TGCAGTGCTAGAGATCGAATTATGGGGGAAACCACTGAAGCTTTCTTT. It translates to CSARDRIMGETTEAFF. J is TRBJ1-1 and V is TRBV20-1; possible D gene TRBD1, 5 bases. The germline CDR1 and CDR2 sequences are DFQATT and SNEGSKA (reference sequence). The V gene lost 0 bases and the J gene lost 4 bases, with 18 bases spanning the gap. The CDR3 totals 16 residues.

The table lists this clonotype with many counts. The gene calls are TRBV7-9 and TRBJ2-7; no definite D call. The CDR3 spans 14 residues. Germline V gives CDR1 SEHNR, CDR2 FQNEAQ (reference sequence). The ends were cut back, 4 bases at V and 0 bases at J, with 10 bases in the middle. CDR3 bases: TGTGCCAGCAGCTACGGACGGTTCTCCTACGAGCAGTACTTC. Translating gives CASSYGRFSYEQYF.

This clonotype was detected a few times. The CDR3 loop is CASREGRGVSYEQYF. The DNA for the CDR3 is TGTGCCAGCCGAGAGGGGAGAGGAGTCTCCTACGAGCAGTACTTC. V gene TRBV7-8 combines with J gene TRBJ2-7; D is possibly TRBD1 or TRBD2 (5 bases each). Germline CDR1 and CDR2: SGHVS and FQNEAQ. Trimming left V 8 bases short and J 0 bases short, with 17 bases between. This CDR3 region has 15 residues.

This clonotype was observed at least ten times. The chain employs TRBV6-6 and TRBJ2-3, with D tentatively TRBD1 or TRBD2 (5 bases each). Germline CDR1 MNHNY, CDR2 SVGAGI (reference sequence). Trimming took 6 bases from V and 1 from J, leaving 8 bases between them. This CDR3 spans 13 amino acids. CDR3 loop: CASSRDRTDTQYF. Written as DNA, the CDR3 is TGTGCCAGCAGCCGGGACCGCACAGATACGCAGTATTTT.

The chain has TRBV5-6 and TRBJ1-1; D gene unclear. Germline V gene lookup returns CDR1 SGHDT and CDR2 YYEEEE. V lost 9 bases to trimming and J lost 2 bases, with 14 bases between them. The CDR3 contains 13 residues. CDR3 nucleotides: TGTGCCACCGCGATCTTACTTAACACTGAAGCTTTCTTT. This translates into CATAILLNTEAFF.

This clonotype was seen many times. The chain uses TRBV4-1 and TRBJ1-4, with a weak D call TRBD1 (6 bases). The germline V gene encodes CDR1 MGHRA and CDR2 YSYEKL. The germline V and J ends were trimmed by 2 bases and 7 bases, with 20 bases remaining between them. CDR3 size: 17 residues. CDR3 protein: CASSQWSGTKGPEKLFF. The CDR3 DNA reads TGCGCCAGCAGCCAATGGAGCGGGACAAAGGGACCTGAAAAACTGTTTTTT.

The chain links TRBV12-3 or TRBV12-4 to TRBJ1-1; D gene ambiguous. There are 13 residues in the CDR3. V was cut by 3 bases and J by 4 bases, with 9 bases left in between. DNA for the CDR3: TGTGCCAGCAGTTTTAACCCTCTCACTGAAGCTTTCTTT. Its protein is CASSFNPLTEAFF.

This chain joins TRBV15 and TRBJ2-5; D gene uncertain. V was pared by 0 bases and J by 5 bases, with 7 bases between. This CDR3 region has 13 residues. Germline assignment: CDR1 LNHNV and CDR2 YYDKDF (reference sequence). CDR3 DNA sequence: TGTGCCACCAGCAGAGAGACGGCGGAGACCCAGTACTTC. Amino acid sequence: CATSRETAETQYF.

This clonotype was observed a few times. The CDR3 protein is CASRNRGITDTQYF. The CDR3 bases are TGCGCCAGCAGAAACAGGGGAATAACAGATACGCAGTATTTT. The V and J genes are TRBV5-1 and TRBJ2-3; 7 bases agree with TRBD1. The CDR3 is 14 residues long. Germline V gene data show CDR1 as SGHRS and CDR2 as YFSETQ. The ends lost 5 bases at V and 3 bases at J; junction bases unmatched: 6.